These 32 T cell receptor beta chains originate from one sample sequenced in a study of cytomegalovirus exposure and HLA in healthy donors. Some clones are missing from TCRdb's copy, which holds only in-frame ones; the method was immunoSEQ multiplex PCR. The sample has under 400,000 clones; 80% to 90% are singletons. The sample consisted of PBMCs. These receptors all come from a woman aged 18-35 years in good health and CMV-seronegative.

The rearrangement joins TRBV7-9 to TRBJ1-5; TRBD1 agrees at 12 bases. From germline, CDR1 is SEHNR and CDR2 FQNEAQ (reference sequence). Trimming removed 10 bases from V and 6 bases from J; junction bases left unmatched: 7. The CDR3 has 14 amino acids. The CDR3 reads CATGTGGLSQPQHF. The CDR3 DNA reads TGTGCCACCGGGACAGGGGGCTTGAGTCAGCCCCAGCATTTT.

This clone was counted a single time. The chain is built from TRBV27 and TRBJ2-3; D is unresolved. V lost 4 bases and J lost 9, with 11 bases in between. The CDR3 loop spans 12 amino acids. From germline, CDR1 is MNHEY and CDR2 SMNVEV (reference sequence). In nucleotides, the CDR3 is TGTGCCAGCAGTTCCGGTTGGAGAACGCAGTATTTT. Protein sequence: CASSSGWRTQYF.

V usage is TRBV2 and J usage is TRBJ1-3; D is possibly TRBD1 (6 bases). This CDR3 contains 15 residues. Germline V CDR1 and CDR2: SNHLY, FYNNEI. The germline V and J ends were trimmed by 5 bases and 3 bases, with 14 bases remaining between them. For the CDR3, the DNA is TGTGCCAGCAGTAACAGGGCCATTAGTGGAAACACCATATATTTT. Encoded protein: CASSNRAISGNTIYF. The whole variable domain, remainder taken from reference TRBV2 and TRBJ1-3, is EPEVTQTPSHQVTQMGQEVILRCVPISNHLYFYWYRQILGQKVEFLVSFYNNEISEKSEIFDDQFSVERPDGSNFTLKIRSTKLEDSAMYFCASSNRAISGNTIYFGEGSWLTVV.

This chain uses TRBV10-3 with TRBJ2-1, with D possibly TRBD1 on 6 matching bases. Germline lookup yields CDR1 ENHRY and CDR2 SYGVKD. The CDR3 covers 15 residues. Between the trimmed V and J ends, which lost 0 bases and 2 bases, there was a span of 8 bases. CDR3 sequence reads: CAISESGGTYNEQFF. CDR3 in DNA: TGTGCCATCAGTGAGTCAGGGGGTACCTACAATGAGCAGTTCTTC.

The chain is built from TRBV6-1 and TRBJ2-2; 8 bases align to TRBD2. The V segment lost 4 bases and the J segment 0 bases; nucleotides outside the gene matches: 1. The CDR3 is 15 amino acids. Germline lookup yields CDR1 MNHNS and CDR2 SASEGT. For the CDR3, the DNA is TGTGCCAGCAGTGTGGGACTAGCGAACACCGGGGAGCTGTTTTTT. Protein product: CASSVGLANTGELFF.

This CDR3 is CASSSRTGGWAFTEAFF. The CDR3 DNA follows: TGTGCCAGCAGCTCCCGGACAGGGGGCTGGGCTTTCACTGAAGCTTTCTTT. The chain combines TRBV7-2 with TRBJ1-1, with TRBD1 matching over 11 bases. CDR1 and CDR2 (germline): SGHTA, FQGNSA. V lost 4 bases, J lost 4 bases, and 11 bases stayed unmatched. There are 17 residues in the CDR3.

The rearrangement joins TRBV30 to TRBJ2-5, with 10 bases identical to TRBD1. The length of the CDR3 is 16 residues. The germline gives CDR1 GTSNPN, CDR2 SVGIG (reference sequence). Trimming cost V 2 bases and J 4 bases; bases outside gene matches: 10. CDR3 protein: CAWSLLLGQGGETQYF. Written as DNA, the CDR3 is TGTGCCTGGAGTCTCTTACTTGGACAGGGGGGAGAGACCCAGTACTTC. Together with reference TRBV30 and TRBJ2-5, the CDR3 gives the full variable domain: SQTIHQWPATLVQPVGSPLSLECTVEGTSNPNLYWYRQAAGRGLQLLFYSVGIGQISSEVPQNLSASRPQDRQFILSSKKLLLSDSGFYLCAWSLLLGQGGETQYFGPGTRLLVL.

V usage is TRBV30 and J usage is TRBJ2-1, with TRBD1 as a possible D gene (5 bases). The CDR3 contains 12 residues. From germline, CDR1 is GTSNPN and CDR2 SVGIG (reference sequence). V shed 2 bases and J shed 9 bases, with 11 bases lying between them. The chain's CDR3 is CAWSKGAGEQFF. CDR3 nucleotide sequence: TGTGCCTGGAGTAAAGGGGCCGGTGAGCAGTTCTTC.

The chain uses TRBV29-1 and TRBJ2-1; D remains unclear. Trimming took 1 base from V and 9 from J, leaving 7 bases between them. The germline V gene has CDR1 SQVTM and CDR2 ANQGSEA. This CDR3 is built from 11 residues. CDR3 nucleotide sequence: TGCAGCGTTGAAGGAGGCCGTGAGCAGTTCTTC. As protein: CSVEGGREQFF.

This chain joins TRBV30 and TRBJ1-1; TRBD1 matches at 7 bases. Germline values: CDR1 GTSNPN, CDR2 SVGIG (reference sequence). Trimming removed 2 bases from V and 0 bases from J; junction bases left unmatched: 6. The CDR3 has 15 residues. CDR3 in amino acids: CAWSMATGMNTEAFF. DNA of the CDR3: TGTGCCTGGAGTATGGCGACAGGGATGAACACTGAAGCTTTCTTT.

The V call is TRBV7-2, the J call TRBJ2-1; 8 bases are a match to TRBD2. Trimming at V came to 1 base and at J to 6 bases, leaving 2 bases not matched to a gene. CDR3 length: 14 amino acids. The germline V gene encodes CDR1 SGHTA and CDR2 FQGNSA. The CDR3 DNA sequence: TGTGCCAGCAGCTTAGAAACTAGCGGCAATGAGCAGTTCTTC. Translating it yields CASSLETSGNEQFF. The full variable domain, rest sourced from reference TRBV7-2 and TRBJ2-1, is GAGVSQSPSNKVTEKGKDVELRCDPISGHTALYWYRQSLGQGLEFLIYFQGNSAPDKSGLPSDRFSAERTGGSVSTLTIQRTQQEDSAVYLCASSLETSGNEQFFGPGTRLTVL.

This clone was detected a few times. This is likely a read error, given that the CDR3 carries no conserved phenylalanine or tryptophan at its end. The limits of the CDR3 on the DNA are not certain, so only TCRdb's listed CDR3 is given. The gene calls are TRBV3-1 (or the pseudogene TRBV3-2) and TRBJ1-3. Looked up from germline, CDR1 is LGHDT and CDR2 is YNNKEL (reference sequence). The CDR3 comprises 9 residues, both ends counted. The CDR3 reads CASRASGGG.

V is TRBV29-1 and J is TRBJ1-2; 7 positions agree with TRBD1. This CDR3 region has 13 residues. CDR1 is SQVTM, CDR2 ANQGSEA, per germline. Trimming took 4 bases from V and 4 from J; bases not matched to a gene: 6. The CDR3 here is CSVVAGTVYGYTF. The DNA of the CDR3 is TGCAGCGTTGTTGCGGGGACAGTCTATGGCTACACCTTC. Full variable domain (rest looked up from reference TRBV29-1 and TRBJ1-2): SAVISQKPSRDICQRGTSLTIQCQVDSQVTMMFWYRQQPGQSLTLIATANQGSEATYESGFVIDKFPISRPNLTFSTLTVSNMSPEDSSIYLCSVVAGTVYGYTFGSGTRLTVV.

The rearrangement uses TRBV6-5 and TRBJ1-1; a weak D match, TRBD1 (5 bases). The V end lost 0 bases, the J end lost 7 bases, and 9 bases lay between the germline ends. The CDR3 is 13 residues long. In germline, CDR1 is MNHEY, CDR2 SVGAGI. CDR3 in amino acids: CASSYSWGLEAFF. CDR3 in DNA: TGTGCCAGCAGTTACTCTTGGGGCCTTGAAGCTTTCTTT.

The gene calls are TRBV4-1 and TRBJ2-2; a possible D gene is TRBD2 (5 bases). The CDR3 is made up of 15 amino acids. Trimming stripped 2 bases from V and 5 bases from J, with 12 bases between. Germline V gives CDR1 MGHRA, CDR2 YSYEKL. The chain's CDR3 is CASSQLGRMTGELFF. The CDR3 DNA follows: TGCGCCAGCAGCCAATTAGGGAGAATGACCGGGGAGCTGTTTTTT.

The chain joins TRBV18 to TRBJ2-7; 9 bases agree with TRBD1. The ends lost 2 bases at V and 7 bases at J; junction bases unmatched: 9. CDR1 is KGHSH, CDR2 LQKENI, per germline. The CDR3 consists of 15 residues. The CDR3 here is CASSPGQGRREEQYF. In nucleotides, the CDR3 is TGTGCCAGCTCACCAGGACAGGGGAGGCGTGAAGAGCAGTACTTC.

The rearrangement links TRBV29-1 to TRBJ2-6; D unresolved. Between the trimmed V and J ends, which lost 1 base and 0 bases, there was a span of 10 bases. The CDR3 totals 16 residues. In germline, CDR1 is SQVTM, CDR2 ANQGSEA. CDR3 loop: CSVEGGTFSGANVLTF. CDR3 bases: TGCAGCGTTGAAGGCGGTACCTTCTCTGGGGCCAACGTCCTGACTTTC.

V usage is TRBV5-5 and J usage is TRBJ2-7, with 7 bases lining up with TRBD1. This CDR3 spans 14 amino acids. Germline V gives CDR1 SGHKS, CDR2 YYEKEE (reference sequence). V lost 1 base to trimming and J lost 2 bases; unmatched junction nucleotides: 3. This chain's CDR3 is CASSLWTGPYEQYF. CDR3 nucleotides: TGTGCCAGCAGCTTGTGGACAGGTCCCTACGAGCAGTACTTC.

V gene TRBV18 combines with J gene TRBJ1-4, with 8 bases fitting TRBD1. The V gene end was trimmed by 3 bases and the J gene end by 3 bases; junction bases not matched to a gene: 3. The CDR3 loop spans 15 amino acids. Germline V gene lookup returns CDR1 KGHSH and CDR2 LQKENI. The CDR3 bases are TGTGCCAGCTCACCGCAGGGGGCGGCTAATGAAAAACTGTTTTTT. This translates into CASSPQGAANEKLFF.

Only a few counts were recorded for this clone. This chain joins TRBV6-5 and TRBJ2-1, with unresolved D. CDR1 and CDR2 from the germline V gene are MNHEY and SVGAGI. Trimming took 4 bases from V and 5 from J, leaving 6 bases between them. There are 12 residues in the CDR3. The CDR3 region has the DNA TGTGCCAGCAGTTTTCAGGACAATGAGCAGTTCTTC. Translating gives CASSFQDNEQFF.

This rearrangement joins TRBV2 to TRBJ2-7; maybe TRBD1 (5 bases). Germline values: CDR1 SNHLY, CDR2 FYNNEI. The CDR3 extends over 15 amino acids. V was clipped by 6 bases and J by 4 bases, with 19 bases between them. CDR3 DNA sequence: TGTGCCAGCAGAATAACAAGGGGTTTTACATACGAGCAGTACTTC. It yields the protein CASRITRGFTYEQYF.

This clone is a singleton in its sample. This chain connects TRBV5-1 to TRBJ2-3; 9 bases agree with TRBD2. Germline values: CDR1 SGHRS, CDR2 YFSETQ. This CDR3 region has 16 residues. V trimming: 4 bases; J trimming: 2 bases; junction bases outside the gene matches: 8. In DNA, the CDR3 is TGCGCCAGCAGCGCCTATAGCGGGGGCTCCACAGATACGCAGTATTTT. As protein: CASSAYSGGSTDTQYF.

This chain links TRBV27 with TRBJ1-4, with 9 bases that match TRBD1. Germline assignment: CDR1 MNHEY and CDR2 SMNVEV (reference sequence). Trimming removed 4 bases from V and 7 bases from J; junction bases left unmatched: 10. CDR3 length: 16 residues. CDR3 sequence (DNA): TGTGCCAGCAGTTCCGGGACAGGGCCCGGATTTGAAAAACTGTTTTTT. Translation gives CASSSGTGPGFEKLFF. Variable domain in full (rest from reference TRBV27 and TRBJ1-4): EAQVTQNPRYLITVTGKKLTVTCSQNMNHEYMSWYRQDPGLGLRQIYYSMNVEVTDKGDVPEGYKVSRKEKRNFPLILESPSPNQTSLYFCASSSGTGPGFEKLFFGSGTQLSVL.

This clone was detected only a few times. The V call is TRBV4-1, the J call TRBJ1-1; no clear D. V lost 0 bases and J lost 8, with 10 bases in between. The CDR3 is 13 residues long. CDR1 MGHRA and CDR2 YSYEKL come from the germline V gene. This CDR3 is CASSQDLRTEAFF. CDR3 DNA: TGCGCCAGCAGCCAAGATCTTCGCACAGAAGCTTTCTTT.

This clone has only a few counts. The chain has TRBV2 and TRBJ1-2; D is unresolved. The germline CDR1 and CDR2 sequences are SNHLY and FYNNEI. CDR3 length: 13 residues. Trimming took off 8 bases at V and 3 bases at J, with 13 bases between the two ends. CDR3 sequence (DNA): TGTGCCAGCGGAGACCTGCGGGACTATGGCTACACCTTC. Translation: CASGDLRDYGYTF.

The chain links TRBV4-1 to TRBJ2-7, with 7 bases fitting TRBD2. Trimming removed 6 bases from V and 0 bases from J; junction bases left unmatched: 8. The CDR3 contains 15 residues. In germline, CDR1 is MGHRA, CDR2 YSYEKL. This chain's CDR3 is CASSKVAGGSYEQYF. The CDR3 region has the DNA TGCGCCAGCAGTAAAGTAGCGGGTGGCTCCTACGAGCAGTACTTC.

The CDR3 is CASRSTGGAYEQYF. The CDR3, as DNA: TGTGCCAGTAGATCGACAGGGGGCGCGTACGAGCAGTACTTC. The chain couples TRBV19 to TRBJ2-7, with TRBD1 matching over 10 bases. The germline V gene has CDR1 LNHDA and CDR2 SQIVND (reference sequence). With V trimmed by 6 bases and J by 4 bases, 6 bases remained unmatched. The CDR3 contains 14 residues. The entire variable domain, with the rest obtained from reference TRBV19 and TRBJ2-7, is as follows: DGGITQSPKYLFRKEGQNVTLSCEQNLNHDAMYWYRQDPGQGLRLIYYSQIVNDFQKGDIAEGYSVSREKKESFPLTVTSAQKNPTAFYLCASRSTGGAYEQYFGPGTRLTVT.

This sequence joins TRBV19 and TRBJ2-7; D may be TRBD2 (5 bases). Trimming took off 5 bases at V and 7 bases at J, with 18 bases between the two ends. Germline V gives CDR1 LNHDA, CDR2 SQIVND (reference sequence). This CDR3 has 14 amino acids. The CDR3 here is CASSGRRDEREQYF. The CDR3 region has the DNA TGTGCCAGTAGTGGGCGGCGAGATGAGCGGGAGCAGTACTTC.

The chain has TRBV5-4 and TRBJ2-4; 8 bases line up with TRBD1. CDR3 size: 15 residues. Germline V gene lookup returns CDR1 SGHNT and CDR2 YYREEE (reference sequence). Losses at the gene ends were 3 bases for V and 0 bases for J; bases not matched to a gene: 2. This CDR3 is CASSSGGVAKNIQYF. The CDR3 coding sequence is TGTGCCAGCAGCTCAGGGGGCGTAGCCAAAAACATTCAGTACTTC. The full variable domain, in which reference TRBV5-4 and TRBJ2-4 provide the parts outside the CDR3, is ETGVTQSPTHLIKTRGQQVTLRCSSQSGHNTVSWYQQALGQGPQFIFQYYREEENGRGNFPPRFSGLQFPNYSSELNVNALELDDSALYLCASSSGGVAKNIQYFGAGTRLSVL.

For the CDR3, the DNA is TGTGCCAGCAGTTTCTTGTACGGCGAGCAGTACTTC. It codes for CASSFLYGEQYF. This chain uses TRBV28 with TRBJ2-7; no firm D call. With 3 bases removed from V and 6 bases from J, the gap between germline ends came to 9 bases. CDR1 MDHEN and CDR2 SYDVKM come from the germline V gene. This CDR3 comprises 12 residues.

The sample holds many counts of this clone. V gene TRBV30 combines with J gene TRBJ2-2; TRBD2 is a possible D gene (5 bases). Trimming pared 3 bases from V and 3 bases from J, leaving 14 bases between. The germline V gene encodes CDR1 GTSNPN and CDR2 SVGIG (reference sequence). The CDR3 loop spans 15 amino acids. Here the CDR3 DNA reads TGTGCCTGGAGCCGGGAAGGCCATGACACCGGGGAGCTGTTTTTT. Translation gives CAWSREGHDTGELFF.

This clone came up a few times. The rearrangement uses TRBV4-1 and TRBJ2-1; maybe TRBD1 (6 bases). Germline CDR1 is MGHRA and CDR2 is YSYEKL. This CDR3 region has 15 residues. The ends were cut back, 6 bases at V and 6 bases at J, with 18 bases in the middle. The CDR3 loop is CASSRTGTGFNEQFF. The CDR3 DNA reads as TGCGCCAGCAGTCGAACAGGGACGGGGTTCAATGAGCAGTTCTTC.